What follows are 20 T cell receptor beta chains derived from one specimen sequenced in a study of response to subunit inactivated influenza vaccine. TCRdb re-derived calls from the RT-PCR reads in MiXCR, one entry per CDR3 protein. The sample lists roughly 670,000 distinct CDR3 sequences, less than 15% seen once, with approximately 7.6% in the top ten. The sequencing here drew on PBMCs from blood, taken 14 days before vaccination. The receptors were gathered from a man aged 50-59 years who received an inactivated influenza vaccine.

This sequence joins TRBV3-1 and TRBJ2-1; 12 nucleotides agree with TRBD2. V dropped 3 bases and J dropped 4; count of bases not matched to a gene: 4. Looked up from germline, CDR1 is LGHDT and CDR2 is YNNKEL (reference sequence). The CDR3 covers 16 residues. DNA of the CDR3: TGTGCCAGCAGCCAGACTAGCGGGAGTACGTACAATGAGCAGTTCTTC. Protein: CASSQTSGSTYNEQFF.

The gene calls are TRBV12-3 or TRBV12-4 and TRBJ2-1, with 8 bases that match TRBD2. This CDR3 has 15 residues. Trimming at V came to 0 bases and at J to 6 bases, leaving 4 bases not matched to a gene. Here the CDR3 reads CASSLAGGASNEQFF. The CDR3 DNA reads TGTGCCAGCAGTTTAGCCGGGGGGGCATCCAATGAGCAGTTCTTC.

V and J are TRBV6-5 and TRBJ1-4; TRBD1 is a possible D gene (5 bases). V was cut by 2 bases and J by 0 bases, with 10 bases left in between. Per the germline V gene, CDR1 is MNHEY and CDR2 is SVGAGI. The CDR3 covers 16 residues. DNA for the CDR3: TGTGCCAGCAGTTACGTCAGGACAACAACTAATGAAAAACTGTTTTTT. Amino acid sequence: CASSYVRTTTNEKLFF.

The chain links TRBV20-1 to TRBJ2-2; 10 bases are a match to TRBD2. Trimming took 6 bases from V and 4 from J; bases not matched to a gene: 14. The germline gives CDR1 DFQATT, CDR2 SNEGSKA (reference sequence). The CDR3 sequence is 17 residues long. The CDR3 sequence is CSADPGAGGPSTGELFF. CDR3 DNA sequence: TGCAGTGCCGACCCGGGAGCGGGAGGGCCAAGCACCGGGGAGCTGTTTTTT.

The gene calls are TRBV7-3 and TRBJ2-3; D gene ambiguous. Per germline, CDR1 SGHTA and CDR2 FQGTGA. V lost 5 bases and J 0 bases, leaving 12 bases between the germline ends. This CDR3 has 15 amino acids. The CDR3 nucleotides are TGTGCCAGCAGCATGGTCGGCGGAAGCACAGATACGCAGTATTTT. This sequence encodes CASSMVGGSTDTQYF.

The chain is built from TRBV2 and TRBJ1-5; possibly TRBD1 for D (6 bases). Trimming took 4 bases from V and 5 from J, leaving 12 bases between them. Germline CDR1 reads SNHLY; CDR2 reads FYNNEI. The CDR3 loop spans 14 amino acids. DNA for the CDR3: TGTGCCAGCAGTGCGACAGGTCAATATCAGCCCCAGCATTTT. It codes for CASSATGQYQPQHF.

This clonotype has a single count. The V call is TRBV28, the J call TRBJ2-5; tentative D call: TRBD1 (5 bases). Germline CDR1 is MDHEN and CDR2 is SYDVKM. Trimming pared 6 bases from V and 2 bases from J, leaving 10 bases between. The CDR3 totals 13 residues. The chain's CDR3 is CASRRQTQETQYF. The CDR3 DNA follows: TGTGCCAGCAGACGACAGACACAAGAGACCCAGTACTTC.

This clonotype occurred many times. The chain uses TRBV7-9 and TRBJ2-2, with D possibly TRBD2 on 5 matching bases. The CDR3 is 17 amino acids. Per germline, CDR1 SEHNR and CDR2 FQNEAQ (reference sequence). V dropped 5 bases and J dropped 0 bases, with 16 bases sitting between them. The CDR3 coding sequence is TGTGCCAGCAGCCTCTACCGTCTGGACTCGAACACCGGGGAGCTGTTTTTT. As protein: CASSLYRLDSNTGELFF.

The CDR3 spells CASSAGTLTGELFF. In DNA form, the CDR3 reads TGTGCCAGCAGCGCCGGGACCCTGACCGGGGAGCTGTTTTTT. The chain couples TRBV2 to TRBJ2-2, with D perhaps matching TRBD1 or TRBD2 (5 bases each). Looked up from germline, CDR1 is SNHLY and CDR2 is FYNNEI. CDR3 length: 14 residues. With 6 bases removed from V and 5 bases from J, the gap between germline ends came to 13 bases.

This clonotype was observed a few times. This chain joins TRBV20-1 and TRBJ1-4; 8 bases are shared with TRBD1. The V segment lost 2 bases and the J segment 4 bases; nucleotides outside the gene matches: 3. Germline V gene lookup returns CDR1 DFQATT and CDR2 SNEGSKA (reference sequence). The CDR3 consists of 14 residues. The CDR3 bases are TGCAGTGCTAGAAGGACAGGGAATAATGAAAAACTGTTTTTT. Protein: CSARRTGNNEKLFF.

This clonotype showed up many times. The genes are TRBV5-1 and TRBJ1-1; possibly TRBD1 for D (6 bases). The germline V gene has CDR1 SGHRS and CDR2 YFSETQ. V dropped 4 bases and J dropped 0 bases, with 13 bases sitting between them. CDR3 length: 15 amino acids. CDR3 loop: CASSGQLGMNTEAFF. The CDR3 coding sequence is TGCGCCAGCAGCGGACAGCTCGGAATGAACACTGAAGCTTTCTTT.

The genes are TRBV27 and TRBJ1-1; D is undetermined. V was clipped by 2 bases and J by 4 bases, with 20 bases between them. The CDR3 sequence is 17 residues long. Germline V CDR1 and CDR2: MNHEY, SMNVEV (reference sequence). DNA for the CDR3: TGTGCCAGCAGTTTAAAGCCTACGGGCCTCGGTAGCACTGAAGCTTTCTTT. This codes for CASSLKPTGLGSTEAFF.

In this sample, this clonotype turned up once. The junction departs from germline at one end; a sequencing error may be responsible. This rearrangement joins TRBV18 to TRBJ2-3; the match to TRBD2 covers 7 bases. Germline V gene data show CDR1 as KGHSH and CDR2 as LQKENI. The CDR3 sequence is 16 residues long. The CDR3 nucleotides are TGTGCCAGCTCTCCCCTGGCGGGGGATAGCACAGATCCGCAGTATTTT. Translating it yields CASSPLAGDSTDPQYF.

The chain uses TRBV12-3 or TRBV12-4 and TRBJ1-3; D gene unclear. V lost 10 bases, J lost 0 bases, and 13 bases lay in between. The CDR3 sequence is 14 residues long. Here the CDR3 DNA reads TGTGCCACCACTGTAAGAAGCTCTGGAAACACCATATATTTT. Translation: CATTVRSSGNTIYF.

This clonotype came up a few times. V is TRBV18 and J is TRBJ2-6; TRBD1 aligns across 7 bases. Germline V gene data show CDR1 as KGHSH and CDR2 as LQKENI. The CDR3 consists of 20 residues. V lost 5 bases, J lost 3 bases, and 19 bases stayed unmatched. The CDR3 loop reads CASSSETGWAGGFGANVLTF. The CDR3 DNA reads TGTGCCAGCTCATCTGAGACGGGATGGGCAGGGGGTTTTGGGGCCAACGTCCTGACTTTC. The whole variable domain, remainder taken from reference TRBV18 and TRBJ2-6, is NAGVMQNPRHLVRRRGQEARLRCSPMKGHSHVYWYRQLPEEGLKFMVYLQKENIIDESGMPKERFSAEFPKEGPSILRIQQVVRGDSAAYFCASSSETGWAGGFGANVLTFGAGSRLTVL.

The V and J genes are TRBV20-1 and TRBJ2-7; no clear D. Germline CDR1 reads DFQATT; CDR2 reads SNEGSKA (reference sequence). The CDR3 contains 11 residues. The ends were cut back, 6 bases at V and 7 bases at J, with 13 bases in the middle. CDR3 nucleotides: TGCAGTGCCCCCACGGAGAGGGAGCAGTACTTC. This codes for CSAPTEREQYF.

V is TRBV5-4 and J is TRBJ2-2; 10 bases are shared with TRBD2. This CDR3 has 16 residues. The J segment lost 2 bases and the V segment lost 5 bases, leaving 6 bases of the junction unmatched. The germline V gene has CDR1 SGHNT and CDR2 YYREEE (reference sequence). For the CDR3, the DNA is TGTGCCAGCAGTCATCAGCGGGGGGGCAACACCGGGGAGCTGTTTTTT. It translates to CASSHQRGGNTGELFF.

A word on this clonotype: Compared with germline, one end of the junction differs, possibly owing to a read error. The genes are TRBV6-2 or TRBV6-3 and TRBJ2-1, with TRBD2 matching over 9 bases. Germline V CDR1 and CDR2: MNHEY, SVGEGT. The CDR3 extends over 15 amino acids. The DNA for the CDR3 is TGTGGCAGCAGCTCTTTAGCGGGGGCAGTCCATGAGCAGTTCTTC. It translates to CGSSSLAGAVHEQFF.

The chain couples TRBV11-2 to TRBJ1-1; D not resolved. Germline CDR1 SGHAT, CDR2 FQNNGV. The CDR3 sequence is 14 residues long. Trimming removed 5 bases at V and 3 bases at J, with 13 bases between. This CDR3 is CASSLYNADTEAFF. The CDR3, as DNA: TGTGCCAGCAGCCTATACAATGCGGACACTGAAGCTTTCTTT.

This clonotype was observed a handful of times. V and J are TRBV11-3 and TRBJ1-1; 7 bases match TRBD1. The CDR3 runs 15 residues. V lost 5 bases to trimming and J lost 1 base; unmatched junction nucleotides: 7. CDR1 SGHNT and CDR2 YENEEA come from the germline V gene. The CDR3 region is CASSRGGAENTEAFF. The CDR3 DNA is TGTGCCAGCAGCCGAGGGGGCGCCGAGAACACTGAAGCTTTCTTT.